What follows are 27 T cell receptor beta chains derived from one specimen sequenced in a study of T cell changes during pregnancy in multiple sclerosis. Sequencing was performed with immunoSEQ multiplex PCR; in TCRdb, only in-frame clones are kept and a portion is missing. Here the sample spans approximately 100,000 clones, approximately 90% being singletons. Sequences were derived from peripheral blood, sampled after pregnancy. These receptors were taken from a female donor with multiple sclerosis, enrolled in a pregnancy study.

The chain carries TRBV11-2 and TRBJ1-5, with 10 bases lining up with TRBD1. The J segment lost 6 bases and the V segment lost 1 base, leaving 3 bases of the junction unmatched. CDR1 SGHAT and CDR2 FQNNGV come from the germline V gene. CDR3 length: 15 residues. The CDR3 bases are TGTGCCAGCAGCTTAGGGACAGGGGGAATTCAGCCCCAGCATTTT. It yields the protein CASSLGTGGIQPQHF.

The gene calls are TRBV9 and TRBJ2-7; D unclear. V was cut by 0 bases and J by 2 bases, with 9 bases left in between. The germline V gene has CDR1 SGDLS and CDR2 YYNGEE. The CDR3 consists of 14 residues. CDR3 amino acids: CASSVGAGTYEQYF. CDR3 DNA sequence: TGTGCCAGCAGCGTAGGAGCAGGCACCTACGAGCAGTACTTC.

The V gene is TRBV9, the J gene TRBJ1-1; 7 bases agree with TRBD1. The CDR3 is 14 residues long. After removal of 5 bases from V and 3 bases from J, the junction contained 7 bases not matched to a gene. Looked up from germline, CDR1 is SGDLS and CDR2 is YYNGEE. CDR3 protein: CASSFYDRDTEAFF. In DNA, the CDR3 is TGTGCCAGCAGTTTTTATGACAGGGACACTGAAGCTTTCTTT.

J is TRBJ2-7 and V is TRBV28, with TRBD1 matching 11 bases. The CDR3 is 14 amino acids. The V gene end was trimmed by 8 bases and the J gene end by 7 bases; junction bases not matched to a gene: 10. CDR1 and CDR2 from the germline V gene are MDHEN and SYDVKM. The CDR3 sequence is CASQSGTGGGEQYF. The CDR3 region has the DNA TGTGCCAGCCAATCAGGGACAGGGGGGGGTGAGCAGTACTTC.

The rearrangement links TRBV18 to TRBJ1-4; D possibly corresponds to TRBD1 (5 bases). Between the trimmed V and J ends, which lost 2 bases and 1 base, there was a span of 8 bases. From germline, CDR1 is KGHSH and CDR2 LQKENI. The CDR3 runs 15 residues. CDR3 sequence reads: CASSPGAVTNEKLFF. Written as DNA, the CDR3 is TGTGCCAGCTCACCAGGGGCCGTAACTAATGAAAAACTGTTTTTT.

CDR3 sequence: CSELARGEQFF. CDR3 nucleotides: TGCAGTGAACTAGCGAGAGGTGAGCAGTTCTTC. The V gene is TRBV20-1, the J gene TRBJ2-1; the match to TRBD2 covers 7 bases. There are 11 residues in the CDR3. After removal of 7 bases from V and 9 bases from J, the junction contained 6 bases not matched to a gene. The germline V gene encodes CDR1 DFQATT and CDR2 SNEGSKA (reference sequence).

The chain links TRBV5-4 to TRBJ1-2; tentative D call: TRBD1 (6 bases). CDR3 size: 15 residues. Germline V gene data show CDR1 as SGHNT and CDR2 as YYREEE (reference sequence). V lost 1 base to trimming and J lost 0 bases, with 10 bases between them. In DNA form, the CDR3 reads TGTGCCAGCAGCTTGATCGGGACAACTAACTATGGCTACACCTTC. This sequence encodes CASSLIGTTNYGYTF. Supplemented by reference TRBV5-4 and TRBJ1-2, the full variable domain reads ETGVTQSPTHLIKTRGQQVTLRCSSQSGHNTVSWYQQALGQGPQFIFQYYREEENGRGNFPPRFSGLQFPNYSSELNVNALELDDSALYLCASSLIGTTNYGYTFGSGTRLTVV.

There are a few counts of this clone. V gene TRBV6-4 combines with J gene TRBJ1-1; the match to TRBD1 covers 9 bases. Germline V gene sequence: CDR1 MRHNA, CDR2 SNTAGT. The trim removed 0 bases at V and 8 bases at J, leaving 1 base unmatched. The CDR3 is 13 amino acids. CDR3 protein: CASSDSDRGEAFF. CDR3 nucleotide sequence: TGTGCCAGCAGTGACTCGGACAGGGGCGAAGCTTTCTTT.

This chain uses TRBV7-3 with TRBJ2-2, with a tentative D call TRBD1 (5 bases). CDR3 length: 15 residues. CDR1 and CDR2 (germline): SGHTA, FQGTGA. V was clipped by 1 base and J by 2 bases, with 8 bases between them. CDR3 sequence: CASSLNGHNTGELFF. CDR3 sequence (DNA): TGTGCCAGCAGCTTAAACGGACACAACACCGGGGAGCTGTTTTTT. Full variable domain (missing parts from reference TRBV7-3 and TRBJ2-2): GAGVSQTPSNKVTEKGKYVELRCDPISGHTALYWYRQSLGQGPEFLIYFQGTGAADDSGLPNDRFFAVRPEGSVSTLKIQRTERGDSAVYLCASSLNGHNTGELFFGEGSRLTVL.

The chain couples TRBV5-4 to TRBJ1-2, with TRBD1 matching 9 bases. The CDR3 totals 14 residues. Looked up from germline, CDR1 is SGHNT and CDR2 is YYREEE (reference sequence). The V and J ends lost 0 bases and 6 bases, in that order; junction bases with no gene match: 3. The CDR3 DNA reads as TGTGCCAGCAGCTTGGTTGGACAGGGGCATGGCTACACCTTC. This translates into CASSLVGQGHGYTF.

This chain connects TRBV6-5 to TRBJ2-7; a possible D gene is TRBD1 (6 bases). Trimming pared 4 bases from V and 0 bases from J, leaving 16 bases between. Germline loops: CDR1 MNHEY, CDR2 SVGAGI. The CDR3 length is 16 residues. DNA for the CDR3: TGTGCCAGCAGTTCACTCAGGGGTATTAGCTCCTACGAGCAGTACTTC. It codes for CASSSLRGISSYEQYF.

The V gene is TRBV18, the J gene TRBJ1-5, with 8 bases lining up with TRBD1. In germline, CDR1 is KGHSH, CDR2 LQKENI. Losses at the gene ends were 4 bases for V and 6 bases for J; bases not matched to a gene: 5. The CDR3 consists of 14 residues. CDR3 sequence: CASSLQGAAQPQHF. In nucleotides, the CDR3 is TGTGCCAGCTCACTTCAGGGGGCGGCTCAGCCCCAGCATTTT.

The chain recombines TRBV7-8 with TRBJ2-1, with D possibly being TRBD1 (5 bases). The CDR3 is 14 amino acids. V was clipped by 2 bases and J by 1 base, with 6 bases between them. Germline V gene data show CDR1 as SGHVS and CDR2 as FQNEAQ. DNA for the CDR3: TGTGCCAGCAGCTTACCAGGGTCCTACAATGAGCAGTTCTTC. It translates to CASSLPGSYNEQFF.

This chain links TRBV7-6 with TRBJ1-2; tentative D call: TRBD1 (5 bases). The germline CDR1 and CDR2 sequences are SGHVS and FNYEAQ. V lost 5 bases to trimming and J lost 1 base, with 8 bases between them. The CDR3 runs 13 residues. CDR3 loop: CASSPGVNYGYTF. CDR3 coding DNA: TGTGCCAGCAGCCCGGGGGTTAACTATGGCTACACCTTC. Combining the CDR3 with reference TRBV7-6 and TRBJ1-2 gives the whole variable domain GAGVSQSPRYKVTKRGQDVALRCDPISGHVSLYWYRQALGQGPEFLTYFNYEAQQDKSGLPNDRFSAERPEGSISTLTIQRTEQRDSAMYRCASSPGVNYGYTFGSGTRLTVV.

The rearrangement uses TRBV7-2 and TRBJ1-5; D might be TRBD1 (5 bases). The CDR3 is 17 amino acids. V lost 2 bases and J lost 0, with 14 bases in between. Germline V gives CDR1 SGHTA, CDR2 FQGNSA. The CDR3 DNA is TGTGCCAGCAGCTTATATGAGACAGTCCATAGCAATCAGCCCCAGCATTTT. Translating gives CASSLYETVHSNQPQHF.

The rearrangement links TRBV6-4 to TRBJ2-7, with a tentative D call TRBD1 (5 bases). Trimming pared 3 bases from V and 6 bases from J, leaving 18 bases between. This CDR3 has 15 amino acids. Germline-derived CDR1 and CDR2 are MRHNA and SNTAGT. CDR3 DNA: TGTGCCAGCAGTGAAACCGCTGGGGCCGTTTTCGAGCAGTACTTC. Amino acids: CASSETAGAVFEQYF.

The gene calls are TRBV2 and TRBJ1-2; unclear D gene. The germline CDR1 and CDR2 sequences are SNHLY and FYNNEI. The CDR3 length is 12 residues. Trimming took 7 bases from V and 7 from J, leaving 13 bases between them. The CDR3 DNA follows: TGTGCCAGCAATCTTCCCACCGGTGGCTACACCTTC. This translates into CASNLPTGGYTF.

This clone has only one observation. V gene TRBV2 combines with J gene TRBJ1-6; 8 bases are shared with TRBD1. Germline values: CDR1 SNHLY, CDR2 FYNNEI. After removal of 6 bases from V and 4 bases from J, the junction contained 2 bases not matched to a gene. This CDR3 spans 14 amino acids. The CDR3 loop is CASSGQGYNSPLHF. CDR3 DNA sequence: TGTGCCAGCAGCGGACAGGGATATAATTCACCCCTCCACTTT. Combining the CDR3 with reference TRBV2 and TRBJ1-6 gives the whole variable domain EPEVTQTPSHQVTQMGQEVILRCVPISNHLYFYWYRQILGQKVEFLVSFYNNEISEKSEIFDDQFSVERPDGSNFTLKIRSTKLEDSAMYFCASSGQGYNSPLHFGNGTRLTVT.

This clone was recorded only once. This rearrangement joins TRBV29-1 to TRBJ2-2; 7 bases agree with TRBD1. With 4 bases clipped from V and 6 bases from J, the junction kept 2 bases outside the gene matches. Germline CDR1 reads SQVTM; CDR2 reads ANQGSEA. CDR3 length: 12 amino acids. The CDR3 sequence: CSVGTGSGELFF. CDR3 nucleotides: TGCAGCGTTGGGACAGGCTCCGGGGAGCTGTTTTTT.

V and J are TRBV11-2 and TRBJ2-7, with 7 bases that match TRBD2. Germline trimming cut 0 bases from V and 3 bases from J; bases unmatched to any gene: 2. From germline, CDR1 is SGHAT and CDR2 FQNNGV. This CDR3 is 14 amino acids long. CDR3 in DNA: TGTGCCAGCAGCTTAGAACGGGGGGTCTACGAGCAGTACTTC. Translation gives CASSLERGVYEQYF.

This clone was found once. The chain combines TRBV29-1 with TRBJ1-1, with D unresolved. V was pared by 6 bases and J by 1 base, with 9 bases between. The CDR3 is 12 residues long. Looked up from germline, CDR1 is SQVTM and CDR2 is ANQGSEA. CDR3 bases: TGCAGCGTCGAAACCGGGAACACTGAAGCTTTCTTT. Translating it yields CSVETGNTEAFF.

This rearrangement joins TRBV2 to TRBJ1-5; maybe TRBD1 (6 bases). The V end lost 2 bases, the J end lost 5 bases, and 13 bases lay between the germline ends. The CDR3 has 15 residues. Germline V CDR1 and CDR2: SNHLY, FYNNEI. The CDR3 region is CASSETGTRHQPQHF. The CDR3 DNA follows: TGTGCCAGCAGTGAAACCGGGACACGACATCAGCCCCAGCATTTT.

This clone was observed many times. V gene TRBV6-5 combines with J gene TRBJ2-5, with a possible D match to TRBD2 (5 bases). The V gene lost 0 bases and the J gene lost 5 bases, with 13 bases spanning the gap. The CDR3 consists of 15 residues. Germline-derived CDR1 and CDR2 are MNHEY and SVGAGI. The CDR3 DNA reads TGTGCCAGCAGTTACTCGACGGGGATGGGGGAGACCCAGTACTTC. Translated, it gives CASSYSTGMGETQYF.

V usage is TRBV10-2 and J usage is TRBJ1-2; no definite D call. The germline V and J ends were trimmed by 0 bases and 6 bases, with 29 bases remaining between them. Germline lookup yields CDR1 WSHSY and CDR2 SAAADI. The CDR3 totals 20 residues. CDR3 sequence reads: CASSESMTGDRSRFIDGYTF. CDR3 sequence (DNA): TGCGCCAGCAGTGAGTCGATGACCGGGGATCGATCCCGTTTTATCGATGGCTACACCTTC.

The chain links TRBV30 to TRBJ1-4; unclear D gene. Germline V gene sequence: CDR1 GTSNPN, CDR2 SVGIG (reference sequence). With 8 bases removed from V and 5 bases from J, the gap between germline ends came to 18 bases. This CDR3 spans 14 amino acids. CDR3 DNA: TGTGCCCGGGATATCGGAGTCAAGAATGAAAAACTGTTTTTT. This encodes CARDIGVKNEKLFF.

This chain links TRBV19 with TRBJ1-5; 7 positions agree with TRBD1. The ends lost 6 bases at V and 2 bases at J; junction bases unmatched: 7. CDR1 and CDR2 (germline): LNHDA, SQIVND (reference sequence). The CDR3 loop spans 15 amino acids. Here the CDR3 reads CASSTHRGGNQPQHF. As DNA, the CDR3 is TGTGCCAGTAGCACCCACAGGGGAGGCAATCAGCCCCAGCATTTT.

The gene calls are TRBV12-5 and TRBJ2-3, with TRBD1 identical over 8 bases. The CDR3 spans 19 residues. The V gene end was trimmed by 1 base and the J gene end by 6 bases; junction bases not matched to a gene: 18. Germline values: CDR1 LGHNT, CDR2 FRNRAP. The CDR3 DNA reads TGTGCTAGTGGTTTGGAGCCAAAAGGACAGGGCTCTCGCGGGGATACGCAGTATTTT. It yields the protein CASGLEPKGQGSRGDTQYF.